This is a list of T cell receptor beta chains from one sample in a study of cytomegalovirus exposure and HLA in healthy donors. TCRdb's copy holds only in-frame clones and misses some; the assay was immunoSEQ multiplex PCR. The table lists roughly 120,000 clones. The sequencing input was PBMCs. All receptors come from a man aged 18 to 30 in good health and CMV-seronegative. Both conserved end residues are part of each CDR3. Each record gives: V gene, J gene, D gene, CDR3 DNA, CDR3 protein. A D gene is named only where the DNA matches it firmly.

TRBV11-2	TRBJ2-2	NA	TGTGCCAGCACCTCCTATTACACCGGGGAGCTGTTTTTT	CASTSYYTGELFF
TRBV2	TRBJ1-5	NA	TGTGCCAGCAGTGAGAGAGGCAGGGAAAATCAGCCCCAGCATTTT	CASSERGRENQPQHF
TRBV5-4	TRBJ1-3	NA	TGTGCCAGCAGCTTAACCAGCTCTGGAAACACCATATATTTT	CASSLTSSGNTIYF
TRBV4-1	TRBJ1-2	NA	TGCGCCAGCAGCCGCGAACAGGGTTTCTATGGCTACACCTTC	CASSREQGFYGYTF
TRBV19	TRBJ1-1	NA	TGTGCCATCCCGACCCTTCGACAGGTGAACACTGAAGCTTTCTTT	CAIPTLRQVNTEAFF
TRBV6-5	TRBJ2-7	TRBD1	TGTGCCAGCAGTTCGACAGGGCACTACGAGCAGTACTTC	CASSSTGHYEQYF
TRBV7-9	TRBJ2-7	TRBD2	TGTGCCAGCAGCCTTACTAGCGGGAGAAACGAGCAGTACTTC	CASSLTSGRNEQYF
TRBV5-1	TRBJ2-7	TRBD2	TGCGCCAGCAGCTTGGCTCCTAGCGGGGGGGCAAACTCCTACGAGCAGTACTTC	CASSLAPSGGANSYEQYF
TRBV4-1	TRBJ2-7	TRBD1	TGCGCCAGCTCGTCAGCCCGCCGGGACAGGGCCTCCTACGAGCAGTACTTC	CASSSARRDRASYEQYF
TRBV30	TRBJ1-6	NA	TGTGCCTGGAGTGTTTTCGCTAGCTCCTATAATTCACCCCTCCACTTT	CAWSVFASSYNSPLHF
TRBV20-1	TRBJ2-7	NA	TGCAGTGCTAGAGTCACCTACGAGCAGTACTTC	CSARVTYEQYF
TRBV6-6	TRBJ1-2	NA	TGTGCCAGCAGGCCTAACATGGACTTTGGCTACACCTTC	CASRPNMDFGYTF
TRBV30	TRBJ2-7	NA	TGTGCCTGGAGTGGCCGACAGGCGTACGAGCAGTACTTC	CAWSGRQAYEQYF
TRBV12-5	TRBJ1-2	TRBD1	TGTGCTAGTGGTTTGGGAGACAGGGTAGGTGGCTACACCTTC	CASGLGDRVGGYTF
TRBV10-3	TRBJ1-4	TRBD1	TGTGCCATCAGGGAGACAGGGGGAAGTGAAAAACTGTTTTTT	CAIRETGGSEKLFF
TRBV4-1	TRBJ2-3	TRBD2	TGCGCCAGCAGCCACATTAGCGGGGACGACACAGATACGCAGTATTTT	CASSHISGDDTDTQYF
TRBV29-1	TRBJ1-1	NA	TGCAGCGGAAAGGACACGAACACTGAAGCTTTCTTT	CSGKDTNTEAFF